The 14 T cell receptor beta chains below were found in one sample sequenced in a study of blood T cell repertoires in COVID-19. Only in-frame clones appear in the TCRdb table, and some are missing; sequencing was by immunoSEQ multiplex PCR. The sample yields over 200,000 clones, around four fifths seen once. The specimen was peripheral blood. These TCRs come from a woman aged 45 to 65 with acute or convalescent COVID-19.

Written as DNA, the CDR3 is TGTGCCAGCAGCTTTGCCGGGACTAGCGGGGGAAGCTCCTACAATGAGCAGTTCTTC. Its translation is CASSFAGTSGGSSYNEQFF. The chain uses TRBV11-2 and TRBJ2-1; 14 nucleotides match TRBD2. V lost 3 bases and J lost 0; bases outside the gene matches: 7. Germline V gene lookup returns CDR1 SGHAT and CDR2 FQNNGV. The CDR3 loop spans 19 amino acids.

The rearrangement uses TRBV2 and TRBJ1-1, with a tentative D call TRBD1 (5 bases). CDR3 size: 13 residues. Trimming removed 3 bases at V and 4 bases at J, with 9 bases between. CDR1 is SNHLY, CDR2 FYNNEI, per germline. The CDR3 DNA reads TGTGCCAGCAGTGATCGGGGGGGCACTGAAGCTTTCTTT. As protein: CASSDRGGTEAFF.

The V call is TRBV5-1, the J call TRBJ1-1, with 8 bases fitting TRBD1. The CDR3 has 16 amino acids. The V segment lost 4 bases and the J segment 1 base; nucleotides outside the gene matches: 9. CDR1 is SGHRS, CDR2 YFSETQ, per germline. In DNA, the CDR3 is TGCGCCAGCAGCCCTGGGACAGGACTGTGGAACACTGAAGCTTTCTTT. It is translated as CASSPGTGLWNTEAFF.

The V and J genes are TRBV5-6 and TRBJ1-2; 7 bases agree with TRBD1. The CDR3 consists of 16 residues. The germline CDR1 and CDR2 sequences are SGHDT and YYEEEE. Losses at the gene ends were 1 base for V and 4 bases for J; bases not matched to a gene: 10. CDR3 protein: CASSLLATGSFYGYTF. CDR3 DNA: TGTGCCAGCAGCTTGTTAGCGACAGGGTCCTTCTATGGCTACACCTTC.

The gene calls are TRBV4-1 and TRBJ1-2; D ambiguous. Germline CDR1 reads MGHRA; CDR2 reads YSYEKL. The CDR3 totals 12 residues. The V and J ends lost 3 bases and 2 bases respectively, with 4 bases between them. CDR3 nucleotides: TGCGCCAGCAGCCATTCGAACTATGGCTACACCTTC. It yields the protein CASSHSNYGYTF.

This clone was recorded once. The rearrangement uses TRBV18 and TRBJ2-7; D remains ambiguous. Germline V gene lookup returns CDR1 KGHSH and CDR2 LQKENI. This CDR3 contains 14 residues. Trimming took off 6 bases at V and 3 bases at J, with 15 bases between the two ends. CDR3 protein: CASSEAPRNYEQYF. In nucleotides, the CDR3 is TGTGCCAGCTCCGAGGCTCCACGAAACTACGAGCAGTACTTC.

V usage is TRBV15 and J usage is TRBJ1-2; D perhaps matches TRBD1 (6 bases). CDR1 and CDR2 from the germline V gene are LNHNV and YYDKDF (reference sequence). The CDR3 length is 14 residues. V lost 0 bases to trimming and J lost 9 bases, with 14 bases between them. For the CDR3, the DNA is TGTGCCACCAGCAGAGATAGGGCACAGGGTAGCTACACCTTC. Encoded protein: CATSRDRAQGSYTF.

CDR3 region: CASSQDLSGSGVRNEQYF. The CDR3 DNA sequence: TGTGCCAGCAGCCAAGATTTAAGCGGGAGTGGAGTGAGAAACGAGCAGTACTTC. The gene calls are TRBV3-1 (or the pseudogene TRBV3-2) and TRBJ2-7; TRBD2 agrees at 8 bases. Germline assignment: CDR1 LGHDT and CDR2 YNNKEL (reference sequence). This CDR3 is 18 amino acids long. J lost 5 bases, V lost 0 bases, and 15 bases had no gene match.

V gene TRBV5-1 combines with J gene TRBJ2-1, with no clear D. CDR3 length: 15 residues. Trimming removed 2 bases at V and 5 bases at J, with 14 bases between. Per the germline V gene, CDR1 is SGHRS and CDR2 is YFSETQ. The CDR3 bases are TGCGCCAGCAGCTTTTCAACCACTCCTAACAATGAGCAGTTCTTC. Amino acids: CASSFSTTPNNEQFF.

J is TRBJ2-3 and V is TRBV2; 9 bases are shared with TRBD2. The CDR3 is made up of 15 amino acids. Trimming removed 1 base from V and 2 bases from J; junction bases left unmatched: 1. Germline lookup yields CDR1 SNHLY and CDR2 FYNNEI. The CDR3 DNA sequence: TGTGCCAGCAGTGAAGGACTAGCGGCCACAGATACGCAGTATTTT. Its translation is CASSEGLAATDTQYF.

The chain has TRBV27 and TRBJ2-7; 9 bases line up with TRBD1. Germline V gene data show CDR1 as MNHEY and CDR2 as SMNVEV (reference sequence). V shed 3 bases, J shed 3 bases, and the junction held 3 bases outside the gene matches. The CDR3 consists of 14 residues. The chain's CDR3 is CASSLGQGGYEQYF. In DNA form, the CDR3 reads TGTGCCAGCAGTTTGGGACAGGGAGGCTACGAGCAGTACTTC.

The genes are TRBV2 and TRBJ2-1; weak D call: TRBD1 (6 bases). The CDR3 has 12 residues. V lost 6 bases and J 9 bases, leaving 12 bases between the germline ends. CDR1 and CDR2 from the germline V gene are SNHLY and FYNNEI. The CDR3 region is CASSVQGAEQFF. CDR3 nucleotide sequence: TGTGCCAGCAGCGTACAGGGAGCTGAGCAGTTCTTC.

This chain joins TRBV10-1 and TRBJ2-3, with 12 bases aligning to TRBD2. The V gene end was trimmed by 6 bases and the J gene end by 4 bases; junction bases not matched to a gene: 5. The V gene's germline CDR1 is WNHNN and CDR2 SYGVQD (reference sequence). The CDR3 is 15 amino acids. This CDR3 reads CASSELAGGPDTQYF. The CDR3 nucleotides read TGCGCCAGCAGCGAACTAGCGGGAGGCCCAGATACGCAGTATTTT.

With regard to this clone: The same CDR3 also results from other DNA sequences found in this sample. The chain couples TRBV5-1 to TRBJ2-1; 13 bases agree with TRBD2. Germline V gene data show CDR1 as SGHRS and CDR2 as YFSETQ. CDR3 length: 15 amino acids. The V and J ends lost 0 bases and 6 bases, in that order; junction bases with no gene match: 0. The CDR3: CASSLGLAGGNEQFF. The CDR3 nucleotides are TGCGCCAGCAGCTTGGGACTAGCGGGAGGCAATGAGCAGTTCTTC.